Listed below are T cell receptor beta chains from one sample, sequenced in a study of a mutant IDH1 vaccine in newly diagnosed glioma. The table came from immunoSEQ multiplex PCR; TCRdb's copy has only in-frame clones and leaves some out. The sample shows tens of thousands of clones, around 81% of them seen only once. These receptors' targets are unknown. The sequencing used PBMCs, collected from a glioma patient whose treatment included an IDH1 peptide vaccine. These receptors all stem from a man aged 40-49 years with glioma. Each CDR3 is given with its conserved first and last residue. Fields, in order: CDR3 length, D gene, V gene, clone size, J gene, CDR3 protein, CDR3 DNA. The D gene is left open where the match is weak. Size is stated for part of the rows, as once, few or many counts, or as a class when the clone is expanded.

length: 14
D: NA
V: TRBV29-1
size: few
J: TRBJ2-2
CDR3: CSVEDGRNTGELFF
DNA: TGCAGCGTTGAAGATGGTAGGAATACCGGGGAGCTGTTTTTT

length: 12
D: NA
V: TRBV18
size: once
J: TRBJ1-5
CDR3: CASSIEMGPQHF
DNA: TGTGCCAGCTCAATCGAAATGGGGCCCCAGCATTTT

length: 15
D: NA
V: TRBV27
size: NA
J: TRBJ2-1
CDR3: CASSFSGDSYNEQFF
DNA: TGTGCCAGCAGTTTTTCCGGTGACTCCTACAATGAGCAGTTCTTC

length: 15
D: TRBD1
V: TRBV19
size: NA
J: TRBJ2-7
CDR3: CASSIQGQGYYEQYF
DNA: TGTGCCAGTAGTATCCAGGGACAGGGCTACTACGAGCAGTACTTC

length: 15
D: NA
V: TRBV4-1
size: NA
J: TRBJ2-7
CDR3: CASSQEWQGRNEQYF
DNA: TGCGCCAGCAGCCAAGAATGGCAGGGGCGCAACGAGCAGTACTTC

length: 15
D: TRBD1
V: TRBV19
size: NA
J: TRBJ1-2
CDR3: CASSTRGRGIYGYTF
DNA: TGTGCCAGTAGTACCAGGGGGCGAGGTATCTATGGCTACACCTTC

length: 13
D: TRBD1
V: TRBV15
size: NA
J: TRBJ2-1
CDR3: CATSRPDRGEQFF
DNA: TGTGCCACCAGCAGACCTGACAGGGGAGAGCAGTTCTTC

length: 16
D: NA
V: TRBV4-1
size: NA
J: TRBJ1-5
CDR3: CASSQDPGFGNQPQHF
DNA: TGCGCCAGCAGCCAAGATCCGGGGTTTGGGAATCAGCCCCAGCATTTT

length: 13
D: TRBD2
V: TRBV6-4
size: NA
J: TRBJ2-3
CDR3: CASSEQGGDTQYF
DNA: TGTGCCAGCAGTGAGCAGGGAGGGGATACGCAGTATTTT

length: 15
D: TRBD2
V: TRBV7-2
size: NA
J: TRBJ2-2
CDR3: CASKGLAGYTGELFF
DNA: TGTGCCAGCAAAGGACTAGCGGGTTACACCGGGGAGCTGTTTTTT

length: 15
D: NA
V: TRBV7-9
size: NA
J: TRBJ2-3
CDR3: CASSLGDHRYAVGYF
DNA: TGTGCCAGCAGCTTAGGGGACCACAGATACGCAGTTGGGTATTTT

length: 15
D: NA
V: TRBV4-3
size: NA
J: TRBJ2-7
CDR3: CASSQGVRVRNEQYF
DNA: TGCGCCAGCAGCCAAGGGGTCAGGGTAAGGAACGAGCAGTACTTC

length: 14
D: NA
V: TRBV19
size: NA
J: TRBJ2-7
CDR3: CASSIGGPRYEQYF
DNA: TGTGCCAGTAGTATTGGGGGACCCCGCTACGAGCAGTACTTC

length: 15
D: NA
V: TRBV4-3
size: NA
J: TRBJ2-3
CDR3: CASSQDTGRTDTQYF
DNA: TGCGCCAGCAGCCAAGACACGGGACGCACAGATACGCAGTATTTT

length: 21
D: NA
V: TRBV18
size: NA
J: TRBJ1-4
CDR3: CASSPLTGTHFDLATNEKLFF
DNA: TGTGCCAGCTCACCGCTAACCGGGACTCATTTCGATTTAGCAACTAATGAAAAACTGTTTTTT

length: 17
D: NA
V: TRBV19
size: NA
J: TRBJ1-5
CDR3: CASTNLQEWGSNQPQHF
DNA: TGTGCCAGTACCAACCTTCAGGAATGGGGGAGCAATCAGCCCCAGCATTTT

length: 14
D: NA
V: TRBV6-5
size: NA
J: TRBJ1-1
CDR3: CASTLTSGRNEAFF
DNA: TGTGCCAGCACCCTTACCTCGGGACGGAATGAAGCTTTCTTT

length: 19
D: NA
V: TRBV9
size: NA
J: TRBJ2-2
CDR3: CASSVVRAGGGQNTGELFF
DNA: TGTGCCAGCAGCGTAGTGAGGGCCGGAGGGGGACAGAACACCGGGGAGCTGTTTTTT

length: 15
D: NA
V: TRBV19
size: few
J: TRBJ2-6
CDR3: CASRPGQAGANVLTF
DNA: TGTGCCAGTAGGCCGGGACAAGCTGGGGCCAACGTCCTGACTTTC

length: 15
D: TRBD1
V: TRBV7-6
size: NA
J: TRBJ2-7
CDR3: CASSSGTGSSYEQYF
DNA: TGTGCCAGCAGTTCCGGGACAGGGAGCTCCTACGAGCAGTACTTC

length: 12
D: NA
V: TRBV15
size: NA
J: TRBJ2-3
CDR3: CATRDWRHTQYF
DNA: TGTGCCACCCGAGACTGGCGCCATACGCAGTATTTT

length: 16
D: NA
V: TRBV25-1
size: NA
J: TRBJ1-4
CDR3: CASSGTGHPTNEKLFF
DNA: TGTGCCAGCAGTGGGACCGGACATCCAACTAATGAAAAACTGTTTTTT

length: 18
D: TRBD2
V: TRBV28
size: NA
J: TRBJ2-3
CDR3: CASSPLEWRERGTDTQYF
DNA: TGTGCCAGCAGTCCCCTGGAGTGGCGGGAGAGGGGCACAGATACGCAGTATTTT

length: 15
D: TRBD1
V: TRBV28
size: NA
J: TRBJ2-2
CDR3: CASSFQGAITGELFF
DNA: TGTGCCAGCAGTTTTCAGGGGGCGATCACCGGGGAGCTGTTTTTT

length: 15
D: TRBD1
V: TRBV30
size: NA
J: TRBJ2-3
CDR3: CAWRVLQGITDTQYF
DNA: TGTGCCTGGAGGGTTTTACAGGGGATCACAGATACGCAGTATTTT

length: 16
D: TRBD2
V: TRBV28
size: NA
J: TRBJ2-3
CDR3: CASSLGQREPTDTQYF
DNA: TGTGCCAGCAGTTTAGGCCAGCGGGAACCGACAGATACGCAGTATTTT

length: 11
D: NA
V: TRBV20-1
size: NA
J: TRBJ1-2
CDR3: CSASAFVGYTF
DNA: TGCAGTGCTAGCGCATTCGTTGGCTACACCTTC

length: 14
D: NA
V: TRBV7-3
size: NA
J: TRBJ2-1
CDR3: CASSLEDGSREQFF
DNA: TGTGCCAGCAGCTTAGAGGACGGATCTCGGGAGCAGTTCTTC

length: 11
D: NA
V: TRBV4-1
size: NA
J: TRBJ1-1
CDR3: CASSQSTEAFF
DNA: TGCGCCAGCAGCCAAAGCACTGAAGCTTTCTTT

length: 11
D: NA
V: TRBV7-2
size: NA
J: TRBJ2-2
CDR3: CASSLPGELFF
DNA: TGTGCCAGCAGCTTGCCCGGGGAGCTGTTTTTT

length: 13
D: NA
V: TRBV5-4
size: NA
J: TRBJ2-7
CDR3: CASSLRNSYEQYF
DNA: TGTGCCAGCAGCTTGAGGAACTCCTACGAGCAGTACTTC

length: 15
D: NA
V: TRBV4-3
size: NA
J: TRBJ1-3
CDR3: CASSQDSRSGNTIYF
DNA: TGCGCCAGCAGCCAAGATAGCCGCTCTGGAAACACCATATATTTT

length: 14
D: NA
V: TRBV29-1
size: NA
J: TRBJ2-5
CDR3: CSVEAPGVAETQYF
DNA: TGCAGCGTTGAGGCCCCCGGGGTAGCGGAGACCCAGTACTTC

length: 15
D: NA
V: TRBV5-1
size: NA
J: TRBJ2-2
CDR3: CASSLFGQATGELFF
DNA: TGCGCCAGCAGCTTGTTCGGGCAGGCCACCGGGGAGCTGTTTTTT

length: 13
D: NA
V: TRBV6-1
size: once
J: TRBJ1-2
CDR3: CATAGHRLYGYTF
DNA: TGTGCCACTGCGGGACATAGACTCTATGGCTACACCTTC

length: 14
D: NA
V: TRBV10-2
size: NA
J: TRBJ2-2
CDR3: CASSDLATAGELFF
DNA: TGCGCCAGCAGTGATTTGGCAACGGCCGGGGAGCTGTTTTTT

length: 15
D: NA
V: TRBV19
size: few
J: TRBJ1-1
CDR3: CASSISPGPNTEAFF
DNA: TGTGCCAGTAGTATATCTCCGGGACCGAACACTGAAGCTTTCTTT

length: 12
D: TRBD1
V: TRBV29-1
size: NA
J: TRBJ2-7
CDR3: CSVRDSSYEQYF
DNA: TGCAGCGTCCGGGACAGCTCCTACGAGCAGTACTTC

length: 13
D: NA
V: TRBV9
size: NA
J: TRBJ2-7
CDR3: CASSVSGTYEQYF
DNA: TGTGCCAGCAGCGTATCGGGAACCTACGAGCAGTACTTC

length: 14
D: NA
V: TRBV13
size: few
J: TRBJ1-5
CDR3: CASSPTRADQPQHF
DNA: TGTGCCAGCAGCCCCACTAGGGCGGATCAGCCCCAGCATTTT

length: 14
D: TRBD1
V: TRBV28
size: medium-sized
J: TRBJ2-1
CDR3: CAGADRVSYNEQFF
DNA: TGTGCCGGGGCGGACAGGGTTTCCTACAATGAGCAGTTCTTC

length: 14
D: NA
V: TRBV6-6
size: NA
J: TRBJ1-3
CDR3: CASSYSGAGNTIYF
DNA: TGTGCCAGCAGTTACTCGGGGGCTGGAAACACCATATATTTT

length: 15
D: TRBD2
V: TRBV5-6
size: NA
J: TRBJ2-1
CDR3: CASSTGLAGNNEQFF
DNA: TGTGCCAGCAGCACCGGACTAGCGGGGAACAATGAGCAGTTCTTC

length: 16
D: TRBD1
V: TRBV25-1
size: once
J: TRBJ2-2
CDR3: CASSDDRGYLTGELFF
DNA: TGTGCCAGCAGTGATGACAGGGGATATTTGACCGGGGAGCTGTTTTTT

length: 15
D: NA
V: TRBV19
size: NA
J: TRBJ1-2
CDR3: CASILTPQGSYGYTF
DNA: TGTGCCAGTATTCTAACGCCTCAGGGGAGCTATGGCTACACCTTC

length: 17
D: TRBD2
V: TRBV11-1
size: NA
J: TRBJ2-5
CDR3: CASSLAHGAGGLETQYF
DNA: TGTGCCAGCAGCTTAGCGCACGGAGCGGGGGGTTTGGAGACCCAGTACTTC

length: 14
D: NA
V: TRBV2
size: NA
J: TRBJ1-3
CDR3: CASSDVVIGNTIYF
DNA: TGTGCCAGCAGTGATGTCGTAATTGGAAACACCATATATTTT

length: 17
D: NA
V: TRBV4-2
size: NA
J: TRBJ1-3
CDR3: CASSQEFGPHSGNTIYF
DNA: TGTGCCAGCAGCCAAGAGTTTGGACCCCACTCTGGAAACACCATATATTTT

length: 13
D: NA
V: TRBV6-1
size: NA
J: TRBJ1-5
CDR3: CASSQGNDQPQHF
DNA: TGTGCCAGCTCGCAGGGGAACGATCAGCCCCAGCATTTT

length: 14
D: NA
V: TRBV27
size: few
J: TRBJ1-5
CDR3: CASSRDPLGQPQHF
DNA: TGTGCCAGCAGCCGCGACCCCCTGGGACAGCCCCAGCATTTT

length: 15
D: NA
V: TRBV7-3
size: NA
J: TRBJ2-7
CDR3: CASSPSPGPGYEQYF
DNA: TGTGCCAGCAGCCCATCCCCCGGACCCGGCTACGAGCAGTACTTC

length: 14
D: NA
V: TRBV27
size: NA
J: TRBJ1-2
CDR3: CASSAQGGRYGYTF
DNA: TGTGCCAGCAGTGCCCAGGGAGGGAGGTATGGCTACACCTTC

length: 12
D: NA
V: TRBV6-1
size: NA
J: TRBJ1-3
CDR3: CASRRGENTIYF
DNA: TGTGCCAGCAGGAGGGGGGAAAACACCATATATTTT

length: 14
D: TRBD1
V: TRBV6-1
size: NA
J: TRBJ2-1
CDR3: CASRGTGAGNEQFF
DNA: TGTGCCAGCAGGGGGACAGGGGCGGGGAATGAGCAGTTCTTC

length: 16
D: NA
V: TRBV5-1
size: once
J: TRBJ1-4
CDR3: CASSLGSWGSPEALFF
DNA: TGCGCCAGCAGCTTAGGATCATGGGGATCCCCGGAGGCACTGTTTTTT

length: 16
D: TRBD2
V: TRBV7-2
size: NA
J: TRBJ2-3
CDR3: CASSLRTSGRRDTQYF
DNA: TGTGCCAGCAGCTTAAGGACTAGCGGGAGGCGTGATACGCAGTATTTT